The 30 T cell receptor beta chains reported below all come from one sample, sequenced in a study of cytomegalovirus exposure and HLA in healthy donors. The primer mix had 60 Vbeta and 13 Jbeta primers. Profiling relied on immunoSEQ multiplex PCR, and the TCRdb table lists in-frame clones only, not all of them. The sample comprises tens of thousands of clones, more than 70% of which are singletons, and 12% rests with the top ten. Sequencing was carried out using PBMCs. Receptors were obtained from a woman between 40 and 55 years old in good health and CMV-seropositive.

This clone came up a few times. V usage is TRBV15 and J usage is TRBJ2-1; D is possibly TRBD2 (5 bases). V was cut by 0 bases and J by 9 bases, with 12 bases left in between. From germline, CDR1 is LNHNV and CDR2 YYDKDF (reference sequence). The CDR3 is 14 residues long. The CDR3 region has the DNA TGTGCCACCAGCAGAGAGTCCGGAGGTCCTGAGCAGTTCTTC. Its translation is CATSRESGGPEQFF.

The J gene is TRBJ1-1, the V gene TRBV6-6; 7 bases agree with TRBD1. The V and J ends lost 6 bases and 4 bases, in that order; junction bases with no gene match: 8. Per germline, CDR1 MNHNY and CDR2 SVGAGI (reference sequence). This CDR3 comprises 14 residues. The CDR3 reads CASSLTGVGTEAFF. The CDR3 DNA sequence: TGTGCCAGCAGCCTAACAGGGGTTGGCACTGAAGCTTTCTTT.

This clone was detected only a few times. This CDR3 is CASSTSGDLYEQYF. For the CDR3, the DNA is TGTGCCAGCAGCACGAGCGGGGACCTCTACGAGCAGTACTTC. The V and J genes are TRBV6-5 and TRBJ2-7; 7 positions agree with TRBD2. V was clipped by 6 bases and J by 3 bases; unmatched bases: 8. The CDR3 is made up of 14 amino acids. Germline V lookup: CDR1 MNHEY, CDR2 SVGAGI.

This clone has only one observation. CDR3 in DNA: TGCAGCGTTGACCAGGGATACTATGGCTACACCTTC. It codes for CSVDQGYYGYTF. The chain uses TRBV29-1 and TRBJ1-2, with a weak D call TRBD1 (5 bases). Trimming took off 3 bases at V and 3 bases at J, with 8 bases between the two ends. The CDR3 runs to 12 residues. Germline CDR1 is SQVTM and CDR2 is ANQGSEA.

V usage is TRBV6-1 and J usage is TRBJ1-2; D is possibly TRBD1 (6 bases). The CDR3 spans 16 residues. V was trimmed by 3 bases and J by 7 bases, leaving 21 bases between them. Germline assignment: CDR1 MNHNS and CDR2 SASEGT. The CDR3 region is CASSDIRSTGSGGYTF. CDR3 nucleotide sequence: TGTGCCAGCAGTGATATTAGGTCAACAGGGAGTGGTGGCTACACCTTC.

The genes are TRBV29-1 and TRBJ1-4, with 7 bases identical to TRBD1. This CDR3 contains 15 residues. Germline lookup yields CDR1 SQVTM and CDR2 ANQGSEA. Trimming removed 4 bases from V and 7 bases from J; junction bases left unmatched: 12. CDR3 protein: CSVVGTASNIEKLFF. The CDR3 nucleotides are TGCAGCGTTGTTGGGACAGCCTCTAATATTGAAAAACTGTTTTTT.

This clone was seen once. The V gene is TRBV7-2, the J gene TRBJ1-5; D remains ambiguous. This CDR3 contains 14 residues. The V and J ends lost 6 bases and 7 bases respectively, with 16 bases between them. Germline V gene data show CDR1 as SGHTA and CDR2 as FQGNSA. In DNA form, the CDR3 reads TGTGCCAGCAGTCTCCAGGCGTTCGGCCAGCCCCAGCATTTT. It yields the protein CASSLQAFGQPQHF. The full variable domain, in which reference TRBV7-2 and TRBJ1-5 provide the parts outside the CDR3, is GAGVSQSPSNKVTEKGKDVELRCDPISGHTALYWYRQSLGQGLEFLIYFQGNSAPDKSGLPSDRFSAERTGGSVSTLTIQRTQQEDSAVYLCASSLQAFGQPQHFGDGTRLSIL.

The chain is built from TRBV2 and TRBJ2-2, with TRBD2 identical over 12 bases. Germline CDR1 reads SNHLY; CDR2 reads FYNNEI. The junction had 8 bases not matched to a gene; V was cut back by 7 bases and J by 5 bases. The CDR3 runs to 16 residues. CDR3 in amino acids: CASIPSGGASTGELFF. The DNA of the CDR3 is TGTGCCAGCATACCTAGCGGGGGGGCGAGTACCGGGGAGCTGTTTTTT.

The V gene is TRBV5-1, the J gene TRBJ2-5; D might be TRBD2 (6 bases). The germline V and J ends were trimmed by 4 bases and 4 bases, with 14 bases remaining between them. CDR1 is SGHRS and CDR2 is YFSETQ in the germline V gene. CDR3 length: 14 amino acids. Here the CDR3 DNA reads TGCGCCAGCAGCACGGGACTTTGGGGAGAGACCCAGTACTTC. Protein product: CASSTGLWGETQYF.

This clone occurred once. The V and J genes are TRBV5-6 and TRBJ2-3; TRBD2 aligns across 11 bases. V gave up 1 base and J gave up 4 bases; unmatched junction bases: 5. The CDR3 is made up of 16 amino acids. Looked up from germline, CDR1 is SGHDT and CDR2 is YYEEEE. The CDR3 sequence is CASSLLTSGGADTQYF. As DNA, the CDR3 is TGTGCCAGCAGCTTGCTCACTAGCGGGGGCGCAGATACGCAGTATTTT. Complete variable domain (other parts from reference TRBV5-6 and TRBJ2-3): DAGVTQSPTHLIKTRGQQVTLRCSPKSGHDTVSWYQQALGQGPQFIFQYYEEEERQRGNFPDRFSGHQFPNYSSELNVNALLLGDSALYLCASSLLTSGGADTQYFGPGTRLTVL.

In DNA form, the CDR3 reads TGCGCCAGCAGCGTGCTGGGGACTAGCGGGGGGGCAGGAGATACGCAGTATTTT. The encoded protein is CASSVLGTSGGAGDTQYF. This chain uses TRBV5-1 with TRBJ2-3; TRBD2 matches 16 bases. This CDR3 has 18 residues. Losses at the gene ends were 4 bases for V and 5 bases for J; bases not matched to a gene: 10. The germline gives CDR1 SGHRS, CDR2 YFSETQ. The full variable domain, rest sourced from reference TRBV5-1 and TRBJ2-3, is KAGVTQTPRYLIKTRGQQVTLSCSPISGHRSVSWYQQTPGQGLQFLFEYFSETQRNKGNFPGRFSGRQFSNSRSEMNVSTLELGDSALYLCASSVLGTSGGAGDTQYFGPGTRLTVL.

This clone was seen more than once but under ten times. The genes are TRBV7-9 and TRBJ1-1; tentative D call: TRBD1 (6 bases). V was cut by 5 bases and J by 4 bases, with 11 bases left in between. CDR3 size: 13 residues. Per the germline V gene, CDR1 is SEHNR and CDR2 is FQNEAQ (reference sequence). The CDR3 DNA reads TGTGCCAGCAGCGCCGAAGGGGGCACTGAAGCTTTCTTT. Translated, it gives CASSAEGGTEAFF.

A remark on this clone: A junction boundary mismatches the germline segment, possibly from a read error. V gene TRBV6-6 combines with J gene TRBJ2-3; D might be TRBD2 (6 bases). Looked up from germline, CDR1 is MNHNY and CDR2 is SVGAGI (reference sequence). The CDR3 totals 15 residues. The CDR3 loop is CAGRLGPSSTDTQYF. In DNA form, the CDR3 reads TGTGCCGGCAGACTAGGACCCTCTAGCACAGATACGCAGTATTTT.

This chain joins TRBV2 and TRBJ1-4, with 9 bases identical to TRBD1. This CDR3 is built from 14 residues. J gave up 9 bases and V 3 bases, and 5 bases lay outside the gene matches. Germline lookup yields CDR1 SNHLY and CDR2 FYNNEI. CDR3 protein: CASSDKGQGQKLFF. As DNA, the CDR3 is TGTGCCAGCAGTGACAAGGGACAGGGTCAAAAACTGTTTTTT.

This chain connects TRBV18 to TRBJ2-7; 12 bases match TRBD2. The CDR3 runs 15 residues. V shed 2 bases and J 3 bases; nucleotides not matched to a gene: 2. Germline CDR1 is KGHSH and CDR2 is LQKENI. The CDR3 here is CASSPGLAGLYEQYF. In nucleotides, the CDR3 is TGTGCCAGCTCACCAGGACTAGCGGGACTCTACGAGCAGTACTTC. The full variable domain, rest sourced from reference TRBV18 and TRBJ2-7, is NAGVMQNPRHLVRRRGQEARLRCSPMKGHSHVYWYRQLPEEGLKFMVYLQKENIIDESGMPKERFSAEFPKEGPSILRIQQVVRGDSAAYFCASSPGLAGLYEQYFGPGTRLTVT.

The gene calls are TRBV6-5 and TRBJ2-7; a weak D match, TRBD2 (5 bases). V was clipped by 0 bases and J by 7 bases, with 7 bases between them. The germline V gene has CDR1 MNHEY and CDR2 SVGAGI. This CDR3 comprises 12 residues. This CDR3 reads CASSYSSGEQYF. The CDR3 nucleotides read TGTGCCAGCAGTTACTCTTCGGGGGAGCAGTACTTC.

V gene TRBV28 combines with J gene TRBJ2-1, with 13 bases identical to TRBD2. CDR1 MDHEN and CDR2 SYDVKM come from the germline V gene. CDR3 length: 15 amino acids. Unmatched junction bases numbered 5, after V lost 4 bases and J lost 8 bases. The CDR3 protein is CASSSTSGGAYEQFF. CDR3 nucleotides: TGTGCCAGCAGTTCCACTAGCGGGGGGGCATATGAGCAGTTCTTC.

CDR3 protein: CASSLLGQGEAFF. In DNA form, the CDR3 reads TGTGCCAGCAGCTTGTTAGGACAGGGGGAAGCTTTCTTT. The J gene is TRBJ1-1, the V gene TRBV7-9; 9 bases line up with TRBD1. CDR1 is SEHNR and CDR2 is FQNEAQ in the germline V gene (reference sequence). Unmatched junction bases numbered 4, after V lost 3 bases and J lost 8 bases. This CDR3 has 13 residues.

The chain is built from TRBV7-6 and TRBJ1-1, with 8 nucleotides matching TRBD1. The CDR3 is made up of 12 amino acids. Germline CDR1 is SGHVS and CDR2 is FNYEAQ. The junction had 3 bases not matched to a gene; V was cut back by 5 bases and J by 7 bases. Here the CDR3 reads CASSRGQGEAFF. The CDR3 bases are TGTGCCAGCAGCCGCGGACAGGGTGAAGCTTTCTTT. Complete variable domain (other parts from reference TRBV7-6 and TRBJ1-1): GAGVSQSPRYKVTKRGQDVALRCDPISGHVSLYWYRQALGQGPEFLTYFNYEAQQDKSGLPNDRFSAERPEGSISTLTIQRTEQRDSAMYRCASSRGQGEAFFGQGTRLTVV.

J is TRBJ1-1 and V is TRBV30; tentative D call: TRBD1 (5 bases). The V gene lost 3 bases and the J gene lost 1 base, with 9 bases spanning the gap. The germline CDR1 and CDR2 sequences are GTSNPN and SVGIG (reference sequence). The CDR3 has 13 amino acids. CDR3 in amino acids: CAWSRAGNTEAFF. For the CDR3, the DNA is TGTGCCTGGAGCAGGGCCGGGAACACTGAAGCTTTCTTT.

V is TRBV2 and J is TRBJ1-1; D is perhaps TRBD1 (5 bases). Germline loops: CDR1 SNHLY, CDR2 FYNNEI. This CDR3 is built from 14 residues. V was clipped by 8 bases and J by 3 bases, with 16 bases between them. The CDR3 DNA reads TGTGCCAGCGGGGAGGGGCGGGTAGACACTGAAGCTTTCTTT. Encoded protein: CASGEGRVDTEAFF. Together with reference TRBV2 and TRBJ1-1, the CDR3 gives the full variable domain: EPEVTQTPSHQVTQMGQEVILRCVPISNHLYFYWYRQILGQKVEFLVSFYNNEISEKSEIFDDQFSVERPDGSNFTLKIRSTKLEDSAMYFCASGEGRVDTEAFFGQGTRLTVV.

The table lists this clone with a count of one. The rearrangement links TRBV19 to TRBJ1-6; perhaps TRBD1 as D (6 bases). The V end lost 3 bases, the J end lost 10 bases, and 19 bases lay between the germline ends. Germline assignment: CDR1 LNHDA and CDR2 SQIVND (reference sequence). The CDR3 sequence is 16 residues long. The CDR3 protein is CASSMTPGAQTSPLHF. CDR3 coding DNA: TGTGCCAGTAGTATGACCCCAGGGGCGCAAACCTCACCCCTCCACTTT.

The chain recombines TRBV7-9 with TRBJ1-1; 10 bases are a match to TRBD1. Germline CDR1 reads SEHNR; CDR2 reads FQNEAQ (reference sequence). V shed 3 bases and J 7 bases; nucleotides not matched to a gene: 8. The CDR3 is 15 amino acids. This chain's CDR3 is CASSFRQGAPREAFF. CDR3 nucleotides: TGTGCCAGCAGCTTTCGACAGGGGGCCCCTCGTGAAGCTTTCTTT. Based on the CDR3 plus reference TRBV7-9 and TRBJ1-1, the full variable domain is DTGVSQNPRHKITKRGQNVTFRCDPISEHNRLYWYRQTLGQGPEFLTYFQNEAQLEKSRLLSDRFSAERPKGSFSTLEIQRTEQGDSAMYLCASSFRQGAPREAFFGQGTRLTVV.

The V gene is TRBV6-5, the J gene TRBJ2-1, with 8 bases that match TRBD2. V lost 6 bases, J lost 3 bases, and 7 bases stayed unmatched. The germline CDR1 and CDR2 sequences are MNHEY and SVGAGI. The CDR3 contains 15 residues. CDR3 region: CASSPGGAFYNEQFF. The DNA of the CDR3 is TGTGCCAGCAGCCCGGGGGGGGCCTTCTACAATGAGCAGTTCTTC.

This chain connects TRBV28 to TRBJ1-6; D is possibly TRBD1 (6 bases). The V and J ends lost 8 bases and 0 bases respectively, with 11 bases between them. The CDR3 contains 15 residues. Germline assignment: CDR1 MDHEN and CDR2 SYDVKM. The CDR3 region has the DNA TGTGCCAGCGACGAGGGGGACTCCTATAATTCACCCCTCCACTTT. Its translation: CASDEGDSYNSPLHF.

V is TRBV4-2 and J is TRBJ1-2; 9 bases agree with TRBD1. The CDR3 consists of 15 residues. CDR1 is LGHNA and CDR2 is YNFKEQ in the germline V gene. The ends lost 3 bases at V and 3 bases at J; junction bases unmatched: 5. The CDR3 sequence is CASSQDRTGDYGYTF. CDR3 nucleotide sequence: TGTGCCAGCAGCCAGGATCGGACAGGGGACTATGGCTACACCTTC.

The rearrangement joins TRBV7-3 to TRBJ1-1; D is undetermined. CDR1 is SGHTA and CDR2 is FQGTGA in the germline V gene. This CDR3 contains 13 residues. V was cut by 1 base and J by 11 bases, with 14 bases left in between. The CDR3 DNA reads TGTGCCAGCAGCTTAAATCCTGGGCCTGGGGCTTTCTTT. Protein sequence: CASSLNPGPGAFF. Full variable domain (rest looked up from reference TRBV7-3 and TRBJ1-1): GAGVSQTPSNKVTEKGKYVELRCDPISGHTALYWYRQSLGQGPEFLIYFQGTGAADDSGLPNDRFFAVRPEGSVSTLKIQRTERGDSAVYLCASSLNPGPGAFFGQGTRLTVV.

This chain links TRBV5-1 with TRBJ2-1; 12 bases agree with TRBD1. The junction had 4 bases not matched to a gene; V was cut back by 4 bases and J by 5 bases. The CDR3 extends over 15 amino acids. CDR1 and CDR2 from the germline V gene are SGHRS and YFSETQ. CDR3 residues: CASSVGQGANNEQFF. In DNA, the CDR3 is TGCGCCAGCAGCGTGGGACAGGGGGCTAACAATGAGCAGTTCTTC.

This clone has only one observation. The CDR3 DNA is TGTGCCAGCAGTTGGACAGGACTACCGAACACCGGGGAGCTGTTTTTT. It encodes CASSWTGLPNTGELFF. The chain has TRBV9 and TRBJ2-2; possible D gene TRBD1, 7 bases. The CDR3 runs to 16 residues. CDR1 is SGDLS and CDR2 is YYNGEE in the germline V gene. Trimming removed 5 bases at V and 0 bases at J, with 14 bases between.

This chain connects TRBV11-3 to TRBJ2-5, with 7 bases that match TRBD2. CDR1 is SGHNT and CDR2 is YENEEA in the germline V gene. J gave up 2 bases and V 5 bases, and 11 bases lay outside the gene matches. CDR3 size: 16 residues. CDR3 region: CASSLRRDYGQETQYF. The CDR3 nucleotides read TGTGCCAGCAGCCTACGTCGGGACTATGGGCAAGAGACCCAGTACTTC.